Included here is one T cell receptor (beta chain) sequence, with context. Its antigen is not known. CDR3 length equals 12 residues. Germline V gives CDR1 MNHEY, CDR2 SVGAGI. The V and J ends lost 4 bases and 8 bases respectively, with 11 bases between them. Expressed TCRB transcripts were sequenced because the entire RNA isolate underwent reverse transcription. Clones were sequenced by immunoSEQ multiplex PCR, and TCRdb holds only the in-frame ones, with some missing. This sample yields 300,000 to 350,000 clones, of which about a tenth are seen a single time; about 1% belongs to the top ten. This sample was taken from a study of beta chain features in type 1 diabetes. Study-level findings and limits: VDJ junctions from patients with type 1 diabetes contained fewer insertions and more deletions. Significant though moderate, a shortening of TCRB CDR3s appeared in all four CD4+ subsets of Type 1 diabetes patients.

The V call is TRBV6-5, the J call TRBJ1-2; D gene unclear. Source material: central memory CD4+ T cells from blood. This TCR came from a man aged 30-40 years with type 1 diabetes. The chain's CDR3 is CASSSVYGGYTF. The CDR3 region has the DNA TGTGCCAGCAGTTCAGTGTACGGAGGCTACACCTTC.